These 18 T cell receptor beta chains came from one sample sequenced in a study of T cell responses to AZD1222 COVID-19 vaccine. Only in-frame clones appear in the TCRdb table, and some are missing; sequencing was by immunoSEQ multiplex PCR. The sample has about 130,000 clones, roughly 90% seen once; the top ten hold 1.5%. The sequencing here drew on peripheral blood, taken on day 0 of AZD1222 vaccination. The receptors here all came from an adult in good health.

The V and J genes are TRBV5-5 and TRBJ1-1; weak D call: TRBD1 (6 bases). V shed 5 bases and J shed 9 bases, with 14 bases lying between them. Germline V gene sequence: CDR1 SGHKS, CDR2 YYEKEE (reference sequence). The CDR3 is 12 residues long. The DNA for the CDR3 is TGTGCCAGCAGACGAGCGGGACACCAAGCTTTCTTT. Translated, it gives CASRRAGHQAFF.

This clone was counted a few times. The V gene is TRBV10-3, the J gene TRBJ1-1; maybe TRBD1 (5 bases). The CDR3 extends over 15 amino acids. Germline loops: CDR1 ENHRY, CDR2 SYGVKD. V was shortened by 5 bases and J by 4 bases, with 17 bases between the two germline ends. The CDR3 DNA sequence: TGTGCCATCAGTCCCGGACAAGGGAGAGGCACTGAAGCTTTCTTT. It encodes CAISPGQGRGTEAFF.

The rearrangement links TRBV18 to TRBJ1-5; D not resolved. CDR1 and CDR2 (germline): KGHSH, LQKENI. V lost 3 bases to trimming and J lost 0 bases, with 15 bases between them. This CDR3 has 17 residues. The CDR3 here is CASSPIAPTDSNQPQHF. The CDR3 DNA reads TGTGCCAGCTCACCGATAGCTCCGACGGATAGCAATCAGCCCCAGCATTTT. The full variable domain, with the rest looked up from reference TRBV18 and TRBJ1-5, is NAGVMQNPRHLVRRRGQEARLRCSPMKGHSHVYWYRQLPEEGLKFMVYLQKENIIDESGMPKERFSAEFPKEGPSILRIQQVVRGDSAAYFCASSPIAPTDSNQPQHFGDGTRLSIL.

This chain links TRBV18 with TRBJ1-2, with 7 bases that match TRBD1. Germline V gene data show CDR1 as KGHSH and CDR2 as LQKENI. Trimming removed 5 bases from V and 0 bases from J; junction bases left unmatched: 3. The CDR3 length is 14 residues. CDR3 amino acids: CASSGDRANYGYTF. The CDR3 DNA reads as TGTGCCAGCTCAGGGGACAGAGCTAACTATGGCTACACCTTC.

The gene calls are TRBV19 and TRBJ2-7; TRBD1 matches at 10 bases. The CDR3 loop spans 16 amino acids. V was clipped by 6 bases and J by 4 bases; unmatched bases: 12. The germline V gene has CDR1 LNHDA and CDR2 SQIVND (reference sequence). The CDR3 here is CASSNPGQGIPYEQYF. Written as DNA, the CDR3 is TGTGCCAGTAGCAATCCGGGACAGGGGATACCTTACGAGCAGTACTTC. The full variable domain, in which reference TRBV19 and TRBJ2-7 provide the parts outside the CDR3, is DGGITQSPKYLFRKEGQNVTLSCEQNLNHDAMYWYRQDPGQGLRLIYYSQIVNDFQKGDIAEGYSVSREKKESFPLTVTSAQKNPTAFYLCASSNPGQGIPYEQYFGPGTRLTVT.

The chain couples TRBV29-1 to TRBJ2-5; D unresolved. The germline V gene encodes CDR1 SQVTM and CDR2 ANQGSEA. Between the trimmed V and J ends, which lost 3 bases and 5 bases, there was a span of 16 bases. The CDR3 has 14 amino acids. CDR3 loop: CSVDAEARWETQYF. The CDR3 DNA follows: TGCAGCGTTGACGCAGAGGCAAGATGGGAGACCCAGTACTTC.

This clone was observed once. Other nucleotide sequences in the sample specify the same CDR3. This chain joins TRBV5-1 and TRBJ2-2, with D tentatively TRBD1 (6 bases). Germline CDR1 SGHRS, CDR2 YFSETQ. V lost 2 bases, J lost 0 bases, and 8 bases lay in between. There are 15 residues in the CDR3. In DNA form, the CDR3 reads TGCGCCAGCAGCTTAAGACAGGCGAACACCGGGGAGCTGTTTTTT. Translated, it gives CASSLRQANTGELFF.

The V call is TRBV6-5, the J call TRBJ2-7, with D possibly being TRBD1 or TRBD2 (6 bases each). The CDR3 runs 14 residues. Trimming removed 6 bases from V and 0 bases from J, with 12 bases in between. Germline V gene lookup returns CDR1 MNHEY and CDR2 SVGAGI. CDR3 DNA sequence: TGTGCCAGCAGGCGGGACACGCACTCCTACGAGCAGTACTTC. It yields the protein CASRRDTHSYEQYF.

This sequence joins TRBV28 and TRBJ1-5; tentatively, D is TRBD1 (5 bases). The length of the CDR3 is 14 residues. Germline assignment: CDR1 MDHEN and CDR2 SYDVKM. The V gene lost 10 bases and the J gene lost 6 bases, with 19 bases spanning the gap. Here the CDR3 DNA reads TGTGCCACCCACCTGGGGGGGACCCTTCAGCCCCAGCATTTT. This translates into CATHLGGTLQPQHF.

The chain couples TRBV5-1 to TRBJ2-7; TRBD1 matches at 8 bases. The CDR3 is 13 amino acids. With V trimmed by 4 bases and J by 4 bases, 4 bases remained unmatched. The germline CDR1 and CDR2 sequences are SGHRS and YFSETQ. The CDR3 region has the DNA TGCGCCAGCAGCCCAGGGGGCGCGTACGAGCAGTACTTC. It codes for CASSPGGAYEQYF.

This sequence joins TRBV7-9 and TRBJ2-1; D is ambiguous. Per germline, CDR1 SEHNR and CDR2 FQNEAQ (reference sequence). This CDR3 has 13 amino acids. V lost 5 bases, J lost 5 bases, and 10 bases lay in between. This CDR3 is CASSKDGHNEQFF. In DNA, the CDR3 is TGTGCCAGCAGCAAGGACGGACACAATGAGCAGTTCTTC.

V usage is TRBV19 and J usage is TRBJ2-7; TRBD1 or TRBD2 may be the D gene (5 bases each). This CDR3 contains 16 residues. Germline-derived CDR1 and CDR2 are LNHDA and SQIVND (reference sequence). The germline V and J ends were trimmed by 3 bases and 1 base, with 16 bases remaining between them. CDR3 sequence (DNA): TGTGCCAGTAGTATCTTACCCCGGGACGGGTCCTACGAGCAGTACTTC. Encoded protein: CASSILPRDGSYEQYF.

This chain joins TRBV19 and TRBJ2-7; TRBD2 might be the D (5 bases). The CDR3 is made up of 12 amino acids. Per the germline V gene, CDR1 is LNHDA and CDR2 is SQIVND (reference sequence). V shed 7 bases and J shed 0 bases, with 7 bases lying between them. As DNA, the CDR3 is TGTGCCAGTATGGGAGCCTCCTACGAGCAGTACTTC. This encodes CASMGASYEQYF.

The chain employs TRBV23-1 and TRBJ2-5; 12 positions agree with TRBD1. TRBV23-1 falls under the ORF class, with uncertain function. J gave up 1 base and V 3 bases, and 12 bases lay outside the gene matches. The CDR3 runs 19 residues. The CDR3 here is CASSHPGTGGVGPQETQYF. The CDR3 coding sequence is TGCGCCAGCAGTCACCCCGGGACAGGGGGCGTGGGACCCCAAGAGACCCAGTACTTC.

The chain recombines TRBV28 with TRBJ2-7; possible D gene TRBD2, 5 bases. CDR1 and CDR2 (germline): MDHEN, SYDVKM. V was trimmed by 5 bases and J by 7 bases, leaving 15 bases between them. The CDR3 is 13 amino acids. This CDR3 reads CASSLGLFGEQYF. CDR3 nucleotides: TGTGCCAGCAGTCTCGGACTCTTCGGGGAGCAGTACTTC. The complete variable domain, with remaining parts taken from reference TRBV28 and TRBJ2-7, reads DVKVTQSSRYLVKRTGEKVFLECVQDMDHENMFWYRQDPGLGLRLIYFSYDVKMKEKGDIPEGYSVSREKKERFSLILESASTNQTSMYLCASSLGLFGEQYFGPGTRLTVT.

The chain joins TRBV14 to TRBJ1-6; D perhaps matches TRBD1 (5 bases). Trimming pared 5 bases from V and 4 bases from J, leaving 15 bases between. There are 16 residues in the CDR3. Germline lookup yields CDR1 SGHDN and CDR2 FVKESK. In DNA form, the CDR3 reads TGTGCCAGCAGCAAGGCCGGGACGGAATATAATTCACCCCTCCACTTT. Its translation is CASSKAGTEYNSPLHF.

The V gene is TRBV19, the J gene TRBJ2-2; TRBD1 aligns across 9 bases. V gave up 5 bases and J gave up 0 bases; unmatched junction bases: 4. The CDR3 totals 16 residues. The germline gives CDR1 LNHDA, CDR2 SQIVND (reference sequence). The CDR3 here is CASSPWTGANTGELFF. The CDR3 nucleotides read TGTGCCAGTAGTCCGTGGACAGGGGCGAACACCGGGGAGCTGTTTTTT.

The chain uses TRBV5-1 and TRBJ2-7; 9 nucleotides line up with TRBD2. Germline assignment: CDR1 SGHRS and CDR2 YFSETQ. This CDR3 contains 15 residues. J gave up 0 bases and V 4 bases, and 5 bases lay outside the gene matches. The CDR3 coding sequence is TGCGCCAGCAGCCCGAGGACTAGCGACTCCTACGAGCAGTACTTC. Amino acids: CASSPRTSDSYEQYF.